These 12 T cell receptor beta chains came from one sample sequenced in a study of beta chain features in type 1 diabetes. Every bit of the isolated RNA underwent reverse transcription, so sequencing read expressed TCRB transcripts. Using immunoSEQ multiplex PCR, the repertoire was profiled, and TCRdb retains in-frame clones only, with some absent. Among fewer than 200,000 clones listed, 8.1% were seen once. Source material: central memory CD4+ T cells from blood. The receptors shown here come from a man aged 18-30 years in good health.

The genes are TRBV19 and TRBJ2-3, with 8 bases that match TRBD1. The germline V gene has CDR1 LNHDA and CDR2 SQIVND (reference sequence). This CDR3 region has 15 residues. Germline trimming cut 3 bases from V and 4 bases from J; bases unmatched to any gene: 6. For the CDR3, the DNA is TGTGCCAGTAGTATTCAGGGGGCCAGCTCAGATACGCAGTATTTT. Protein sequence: CASSIQGASSDTQYF.

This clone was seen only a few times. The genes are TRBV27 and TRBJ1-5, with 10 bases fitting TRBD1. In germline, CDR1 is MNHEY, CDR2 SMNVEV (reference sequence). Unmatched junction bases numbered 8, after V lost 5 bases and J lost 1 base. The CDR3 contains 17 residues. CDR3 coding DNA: TGTGCCAGCAGTCCTATCGGGACAGGGGTAAGCAATCAGCCCCAGCATTTT. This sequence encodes CASSPIGTGVSNQPQHF.

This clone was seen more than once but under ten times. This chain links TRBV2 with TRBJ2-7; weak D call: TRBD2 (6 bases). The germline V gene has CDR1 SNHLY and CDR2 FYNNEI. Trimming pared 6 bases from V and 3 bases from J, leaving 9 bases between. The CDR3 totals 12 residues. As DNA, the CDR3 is TGTGCCAGCAGGCGCGGGAACTACGAGCAGTACTTC. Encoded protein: CASRRGNYEQYF.

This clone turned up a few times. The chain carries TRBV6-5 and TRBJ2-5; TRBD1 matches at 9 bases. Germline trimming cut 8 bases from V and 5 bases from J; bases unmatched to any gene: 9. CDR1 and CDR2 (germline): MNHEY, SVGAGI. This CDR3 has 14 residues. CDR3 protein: CASAAGTGRETQYF. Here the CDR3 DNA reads TGTGCCAGCGCCGCCGGGACAGGGAGGGAGACCCAGTACTTC.

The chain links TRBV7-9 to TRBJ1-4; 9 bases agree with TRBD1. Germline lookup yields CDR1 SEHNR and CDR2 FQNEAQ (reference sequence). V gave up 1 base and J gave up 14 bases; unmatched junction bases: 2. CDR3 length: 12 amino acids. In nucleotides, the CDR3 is TGTGCCAGCAGCTTAGGAGACAGGGGGCTGTTTTTT. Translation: CASSLGDRGLFF.

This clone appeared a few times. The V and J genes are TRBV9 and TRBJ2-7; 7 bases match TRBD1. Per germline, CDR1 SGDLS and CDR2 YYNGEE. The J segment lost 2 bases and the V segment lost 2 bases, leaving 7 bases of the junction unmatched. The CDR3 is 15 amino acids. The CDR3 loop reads CASSVGQVPPYEQYF. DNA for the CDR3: TGTGCCAGCAGCGTCGGACAGGTACCCCCCTACGAGCAGTACTTC.

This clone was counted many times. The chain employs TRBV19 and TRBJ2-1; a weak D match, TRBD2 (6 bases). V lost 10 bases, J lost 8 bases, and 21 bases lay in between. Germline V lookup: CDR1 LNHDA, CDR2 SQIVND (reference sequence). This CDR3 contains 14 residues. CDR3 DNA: TGTGCCACCCAAACTAGCAACATCATGCATGAGCAGTTCTTC. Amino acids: CATQTSNIMHEQFF.

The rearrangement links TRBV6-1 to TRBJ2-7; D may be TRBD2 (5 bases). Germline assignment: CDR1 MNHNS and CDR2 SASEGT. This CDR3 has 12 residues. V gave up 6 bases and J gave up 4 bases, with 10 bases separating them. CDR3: CASRDFGYEQYF. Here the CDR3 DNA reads TGTGCCAGCAGGGACTTCGGTTACGAGCAGTACTTC.

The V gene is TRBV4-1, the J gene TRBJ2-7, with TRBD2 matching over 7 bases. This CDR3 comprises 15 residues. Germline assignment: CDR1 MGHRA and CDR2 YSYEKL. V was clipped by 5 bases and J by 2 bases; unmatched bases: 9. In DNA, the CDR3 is TGCGCCAGCAGCGCCACGCCGGGACTACCCTACGAGCAGTACTTC. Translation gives CASSATPGLPYEQYF.

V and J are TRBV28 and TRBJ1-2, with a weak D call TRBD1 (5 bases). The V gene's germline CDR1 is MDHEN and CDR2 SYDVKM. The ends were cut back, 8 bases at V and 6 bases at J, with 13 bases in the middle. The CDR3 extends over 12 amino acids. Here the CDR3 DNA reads TGTGCCAGCGGGGGGGGTTTACATGGCTACACCTTC. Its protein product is CASGGGLHGYTF.

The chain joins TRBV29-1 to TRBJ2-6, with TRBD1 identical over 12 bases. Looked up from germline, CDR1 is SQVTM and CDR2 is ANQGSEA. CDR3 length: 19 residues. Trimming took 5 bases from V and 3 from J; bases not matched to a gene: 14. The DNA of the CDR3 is TGCAGCGTTTTTTTAGTGGGACAGGGGGCTTCTTATGGGGCCAACGTCCTGACTTTC. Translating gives CSVFLVGQGASYGANVLTF.

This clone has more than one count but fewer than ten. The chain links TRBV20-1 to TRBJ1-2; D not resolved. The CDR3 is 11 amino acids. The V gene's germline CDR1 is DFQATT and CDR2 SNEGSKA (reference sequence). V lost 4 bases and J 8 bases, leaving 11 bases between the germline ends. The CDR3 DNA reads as TGCAGTGCTATAGAGGCCCGCGGCTACACCTTC. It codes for CSAIEARGYTF.